Included here is one T cell receptor (beta chain) sequence, with context. The sample originates from a study of blood T cell repertoires in COVID-19. Study summary: Samples came from the United States, Italy and Spain, spanning acute and convalescent COVID-19. T cells, B-cell-depleted T cells, or PBMCs provided the cDNA or gDNA that served as material.

From germline, CDR1 is KGHSH and CDR2 LQKENI. V dropped 4 bases and J dropped 8 bases, with 9 bases sitting between them. The CDR3 extends over 12 amino acids. Original handling: Reference gene primer amplification gave estimated nucleated cell counts. TCRdb keeps only in-frame clones here, not all; method: immunoSEQ multiplex PCR. The D gene and trimming were derived from the DNA, and the V and J assignments and clone size from that table. The sample contains around 65,000 clones, roughly 80% of which appear only once. The specimen was peripheral blood. The gene calls are TRBV18 and TRBJ2-1; D ambiguous. This clonotype was sampled from a woman aged 50 to 60 with active or convalescent COVID-19. CDR3 nucleotides: TGTGCCAGCTCACTCGACCGGGATGAGCAGTTCTTC. Encoded protein: CASSLDRDEQFF. Variable domain in full (rest from reference TRBV18 and TRBJ2-1): NAGVMQNPRHLVRRRGQEARLRCSPMKGHSHVYWYRQLPEEGLKFMVYLQKENIIDESGMPKERFSAEFPKEGPSILRIQQVVRGDSAAYFCASSLDRDEQFFGPGTRLTVL.